The T cell receptor beta chain under discussion was sequenced for a study of cytomegalovirus exposure and HLA in healthy donors. The overall study: Tens of millions of unique TCRs from HLA-typed donors were held in an early release of data.

From germline, CDR1 is MGHRA and CDR2 YSYEKL. The CDR3 consists of 16 residues. Trimming removed 0 bases at V and 1 base at J, with 13 bases between. In the PCR, 60 Vbeta and 13 Jbeta primers were used. TCRdb's table, derived via immunoSEQ multiplex PCR, lists solely in-frame clones and lacks some. This table holds about 160,000 clones, approximately 88% found once. The chain has TRBV4-1 and TRBJ2-7, with D possibly TRBD2 on 5 matching bases. Sequences were obtained from PBMCs. This receptor was taken from a man aged 25-45 years in good health and CMV-seronegative. The CDR3: CASSQELSGISYEQYF. In nucleotides, the CDR3 is TGCGCCAGCAGCCAAGAACTGTCCGGGATATCCTACGAGCAGTACTTC.